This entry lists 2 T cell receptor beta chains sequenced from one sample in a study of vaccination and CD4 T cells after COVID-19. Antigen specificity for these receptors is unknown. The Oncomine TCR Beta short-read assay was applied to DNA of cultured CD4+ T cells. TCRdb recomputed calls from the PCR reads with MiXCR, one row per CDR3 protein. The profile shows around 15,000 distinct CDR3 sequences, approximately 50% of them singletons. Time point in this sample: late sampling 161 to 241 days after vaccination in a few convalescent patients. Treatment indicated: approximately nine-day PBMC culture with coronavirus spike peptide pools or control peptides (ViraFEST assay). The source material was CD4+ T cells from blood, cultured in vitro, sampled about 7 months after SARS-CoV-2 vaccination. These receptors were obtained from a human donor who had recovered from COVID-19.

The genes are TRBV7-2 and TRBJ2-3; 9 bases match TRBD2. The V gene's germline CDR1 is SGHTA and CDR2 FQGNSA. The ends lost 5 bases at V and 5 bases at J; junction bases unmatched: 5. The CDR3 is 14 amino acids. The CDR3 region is CASSRSGRVDTQYF. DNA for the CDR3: TGTGCCAGCAGCCGTAGCGGGAGAGTAGATACGCAGTATTTT.

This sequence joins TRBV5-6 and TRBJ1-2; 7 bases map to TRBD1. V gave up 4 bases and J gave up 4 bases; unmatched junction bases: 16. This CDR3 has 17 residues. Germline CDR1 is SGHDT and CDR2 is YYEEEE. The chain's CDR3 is CASSLGPPTGSGYGYTF. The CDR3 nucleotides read TGTGCCAGCAGCCTGGGCCCCCCGACAGGGAGTGGCTATGGCTACACCTTC. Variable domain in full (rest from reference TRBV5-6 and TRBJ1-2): DAGVTQSPTHLIKTRGQQVTLRCSPKSGHDTVSWYQQALGQGPQFIFQYYEEEERQRGNFPDRFSGHQFPNYSSELNVNALLLGDSALYLCASSLGPPTGSGYGYTFGSGTRLTVV.